This is a list of T cell receptor beta chains from one sample in a study of OX40 agonist ivuxolimab in advanced cancers. Assay: immunoSEQ multiplex PCR; the TCRdb copy retains only in-frame clones and omits some. The sample yields tens of thousands of clones, about 81% seen once. The sample was CD4+ or CD8+ T cells sorted from blood, taken in a trial of the OX40 agonist ivuxolimab. The receptors originated from an adult with an advanced solid tumor such as melanoma, head and neck, liver or kidney cancer. CDR3s include the opening cysteine and the closing phenylalanine or tryptophan. Fields, in order: V gene, J gene, clone size, CDR3 length, CDR3 protein. Part of the rows lack a size; the others show once, few, many or a class for expanded clones.

V gene: TRBV7-3
J gene: TRBJ2-3
clone size: few
CDR3 length: 14
CDR3 protein: CASSPKGWRDTQYF

V gene: TRBV29-1
J gene: TRBJ1-1
clone size: few
CDR3 length: 13
CDR3 protein: CSVEGRQVYEAFF

V gene: TRBV11-3
J gene: TRBJ1-1
clone size: .
CDR3 length: 17
CDR3 protein: CASSLAGAGGDYTEAFF

V gene: TRBV14
J gene: TRBJ2-7
clone size: .
CDR3 length: 15
CDR3 protein: CASSLRDRSSYEQYF

V gene: TRBV18
J gene: TRBJ1-1
clone size: .
CDR3 length: 13
CDR3 protein: CASRGQGGTEAFF

V gene: TRBV18
J gene: TRBJ1-2
clone size: .
CDR3 length: 16
CDR3 protein: CASSLLVDRSAYGYTF

V gene: TRBV30
J gene: TRBJ2-6
clone size: once
CDR3 length: 14
CDR3 protein: CAGDPPTGANVLTF

V gene: TRBV28
J gene: TRBJ1-5
clone size: .
CDR3 length: 17
CDR3 protein: CASSTLTGGRGNQPQHF

V gene: TRBV5-1
J gene: TRBJ2-5
clone size: .
CDR3 length: 12
CDR3 protein: CASSLVLETQYF

V gene: TRBV19
J gene: TRBJ1-2
clone size: .
CDR3 length: 16
CDR3 protein: CASSPRNRDRGYGYTF

V gene: TRBV10-2
J gene: TRBJ1-3
clone size: .
CDR3 length: 13
CDR3 protein: CASMAGRRNTIYF

V gene: TRBV27
J gene: TRBJ2-2
clone size: .
CDR3 length: 18
CDR3 protein: CASSQGLAWEGVPGELFF

V gene: TRBV20-1
J gene: TRBJ1-1
clone size: .
CDR3 length: 11
CDR3 protein: CSANGFTEAFF

V gene: TRBV2
J gene: TRBJ1-2
clone size: .
CDR3 length: 13
CDR3 protein: CARDPGGTATMTF

V gene: TRBV5-5
J gene: TRBJ1-2
clone size: .
CDR3 length: 15
CDR3 protein: CASSLASSSGYGYTF

V gene: TRBV5-4
J gene: TRBJ2-7
clone size: once
CDR3 length: 15
CDR3 protein: CASRSPGQGNDEQYF

V gene: TRBV4-3
J gene: TRBJ2-6
clone size: .
CDR3 length: 14
CDR3 protein: CASGIGSGANVLTF

V gene: TRBV6-4
J gene: TRBJ1-5
clone size: .
CDR3 length: 13
CDR3 protein: CASSDGGKQPQHF

V gene: TRBV7-3
J gene: TRBJ1-1
clone size: .
CDR3 length: 19
CDR3 protein: CASSLKPRTGRTWSTEAFF

V gene: TRBV6-1
J gene: TRBJ2-7
clone size: few
CDR3 length: 14
CDR3 protein: CASNKGQRAYEQYF

V gene: TRBV5-5
J gene: TRBJ1-4
clone size: once
CDR3 length: 14
CDR3 protein: CASSRTGDREKLFF

V gene: TRBV28
J gene: TRBJ2-7
clone size: .
CDR3 length: 17
CDR3 protein: CASSSGDFVEEGSEQYF

V gene: TRBV28
J gene: TRBJ1-5
clone size: .
CDR3 length: 15
CDR3 protein: CASTDRGQANQPQHF

V gene: TRBV5-6
J gene: TRBJ1-1
clone size: once
CDR3 length: 16
CDR3 protein: CASSVRTGLMNTEAFF

V gene: TRBV7-8
J gene: TRBJ2-1
clone size: .
CDR3 length: 14
CDR3 protein: CASSFSSLNSKQFF

V gene: TRBV5-1
J gene: TRBJ2-1
clone size: .
CDR3 length: 14
CDR3 protein: CASSLATSGNEQFF

V gene: TRBV5-4
J gene: TRBJ2-2
clone size: .
CDR3 length: 17
CDR3 protein: CASSLPRPGGSTGELFF

V gene: TRBV19
J gene: TRBJ1-5
clone size: .
CDR3 length: 14
CDR3 protein: CASWRGQGHQPQHF

V gene: TRBV30
J gene: TRBJ2-7
clone size: few
CDR3 length: 12
CDR3 protein: CAWRRGSYEQYF

V gene: TRBV28
J gene: TRBJ1-2
clone size: .
CDR3 length: 14
CDR3 protein: CASSSGGEGYGYTF

V gene: TRBV7-9
J gene: TRBJ1-1
clone size: .
CDR3 length: 12
CDR3 protein: CASSLVQIEAFF

V gene: TRBV4-1
J gene: TRBJ2-1
clone size: .
CDR3 length: 13
CDR3 protein: CASSQRSGNEQFF

V gene: TRBV7-2
J gene: TRBJ2-6
clone size: once
CDR3 length: 15
CDR3 protein: CASSSGYSGANVLTF

V gene: TRBV2
J gene: TRBJ2-3
clone size: few
CDR3 length: 15
CDR3 protein: CASYPLAGVTDTQYF

V gene: TRBV2
J gene: TRBJ2-5
clone size: .
CDR3 length: 13
CDR3 protein: CASSEANRATQYF

V gene: TRBV6-5
J gene: TRBJ2-5
clone size: .
CDR3 length: 13
CDR3 protein: CASSYGGSKTQYF

V gene: TRBV7-2
J gene: TRBJ1-1
clone size: .
CDR3 length: 11
CDR3 protein: CASSLAQVSFF

V gene: TRBV28
J gene: TRBJ1-6
clone size: once
CDR3 length: 14
CDR3 protein: CASSWRGVKSPLHF

V gene: TRBV7-3
J gene: TRBJ2-1
clone size: .
CDR3 length: 14
CDR3 protein: CASSLAGGPNEQFF

V gene: TRBV7-4
J gene: TRBJ2-1
clone size: .
CDR3 length: 18
CDR3 protein: CASSFTHLLPISYNEQFF

V gene: TRBV15
J gene: TRBJ2-7
clone size: .
CDR3 length: 16
CDR3 protein: CATGPRLAGGGSEQYF